This T cell receptor (beta chain) originates from a study of cytomegalovirus exposure and HLA in healthy donors. The PCR contained 60 Vbeta and 13 Jbeta primers. Sequencing used immunoSEQ multiplex PCR; TCRdb keeps in-frame clones, though not all of them. The repertoire consists of some 150,000 clones, with around 79% occurring once and the leading ten covering 6.3%. The source material was PBMCs. The clonotype was recovered from a man in his forties in good health and CMV-seropositive.

As DNA, the CDR3 is TGTGCCAGCAGCGCGGGACTAGCGGGGAGTGCCGGGGAGCTGTTTTTT. This translates into CASSAGLAGSAGELFF. J is TRBJ2-2 and V is TRBV9, with TRBD2 matching over 13 bases. With V trimmed by 3 bases and J by 6 bases, 5 bases remained unmatched. The CDR3 is made up of 16 amino acids. Germline CDR1 reads SGDLS; CDR2 reads YYNGEE.